Each of the 6 T cell receptor beta chains below was sequenced from the same sample in a study of a mutant IDH1 vaccine in newly diagnosed glioma. Which antigens these TCRs recognize remains unknown. The method was immunoSEQ multiplex PCR; TCRdb's version includes in-frame clones alone and lacks a portion of them. This sample yields roughly 69,000 clones, of which around 90% are seen a single time; about 2% belongs to the top ten. Time point here: week 35, safety follow-up. Doses of 300 ug of mutant IDH1 20-mer peptide were given with topical imiquimod. The sample here was PBMCs, taken from a glioma patient whose treatment included an IDH1 peptide vaccine. These receptors all stem from a man aged 25-45 years with glioma.

The gene calls are TRBV9 and TRBJ2-5; a weak D match, TRBD2 (6 bases). The V end was cut by 0 bases, the J end by 0 bases, with 9 bases between. The CDR3 sequence is 15 residues long. From germline, CDR1 is SGDLS and CDR2 YYNGEE. For the CDR3, the DNA is TGTGCCAGCAGCGTAGGAGGGAGGTACCAAGAGACCCAGTACTTC. It yields the protein CASSVGGRYQETQYF. Full variable domain (outside the CDR3, taken from reference TRBV9 and TRBJ2-5): DSGVTQTPKHLITATGQRVTLRCSPRSGDLSVYWYQQSLDQGLQFLIQYYNGEERAKGNILERFSAQQFPDLHSELNLSSLELGDSALYFCASSVGGRYQETQYFGPGTRLLVL.

The CDR3 sequence: CASSREASGVRFGRNEQFF. The CDR3 DNA reads as TGTGCCAGCAGCCGAGAGGCTAGCGGGGTAAGATTCGGGAGAAATGAGCAGTTCTTC. This rearrangement joins TRBV7-6 to TRBJ2-1, with 9 bases aligning to TRBD2. The CDR3 is 19 amino acids. Germline trimming cut 5 bases from V and 7 bases from J; bases unmatched to any gene: 21. CDR1 SGHVS and CDR2 FNYEAQ come from the germline V gene. The full variable domain, rest sourced from reference TRBV7-6 and TRBJ2-1, is GAGVSQSPRYKVTKRGQDVALRCDPISGHVSLYWYRQALGQGPEFLTYFNYEAQQDKSGLPNDRFSAERPEGSISTLTIQRTEQRDSAMYRCASSREASGVRFGRNEQFFGPGTRLTVL.

The chain employs TRBV27 and TRBJ1-5; D uncertain. Germline V CDR1 and CDR2: MNHEY, SMNVEV (reference sequence). The CDR3 contains 13 residues. V lost 6 bases and J 6 bases, leaving 12 bases between the germline ends. The CDR3 nucleotides are TGTGCCAGCAGACGGACGGAGCTTCAGCCCCAGCATTTT. Its protein product is CASRRTELQPQHF.

The chain carries TRBV2 and TRBJ2-7; D not certain. The CDR3 totals 11 residues. The germline CDR1 and CDR2 sequences are SNHLY and FYNNEI. Trimming pared 11 bases from V and 4 bases from J, leaving 12 bases between. This CDR3 reads CASHKVYEQYF. CDR3 bases: TGTGCCTCGCATAAGGTGTACGAGCAGTACTTC.

This clone was detected only once. The chain has TRBV6-5 and TRBJ1-6, with TRBD1 matching over 8 bases. Per the germline V gene, CDR1 is MNHEY and CDR2 is SVGAGI. V trimming: 4 bases; J trimming: 4 bases; junction bases outside the gene matches: 6. The CDR3 contains 16 residues. The chain's CDR3 is CASSSLGQGYNSPLHF. CDR3 sequence (DNA): TGTGCCAGCAGTTCTCTAGGACAGGGTTATAATTCACCCCTCCACTTT.

The CDR3 reads CASSLVTGRNTGELFF. Written as DNA, the CDR3 is TGTGCCAGCAGCTTGGTGACAGGGAGGAACACCGGGGAGCTGTTTTTT. The rearrangement uses TRBV7-8 and TRBJ2-2, with 7 bases that match TRBD1. Trimming at V came to 3 bases and at J to 1 base, leaving 5 bases not matched to a gene. Germline V gene sequence: CDR1 SGHVS, CDR2 FQNEAQ. The CDR3 totals 16 residues.